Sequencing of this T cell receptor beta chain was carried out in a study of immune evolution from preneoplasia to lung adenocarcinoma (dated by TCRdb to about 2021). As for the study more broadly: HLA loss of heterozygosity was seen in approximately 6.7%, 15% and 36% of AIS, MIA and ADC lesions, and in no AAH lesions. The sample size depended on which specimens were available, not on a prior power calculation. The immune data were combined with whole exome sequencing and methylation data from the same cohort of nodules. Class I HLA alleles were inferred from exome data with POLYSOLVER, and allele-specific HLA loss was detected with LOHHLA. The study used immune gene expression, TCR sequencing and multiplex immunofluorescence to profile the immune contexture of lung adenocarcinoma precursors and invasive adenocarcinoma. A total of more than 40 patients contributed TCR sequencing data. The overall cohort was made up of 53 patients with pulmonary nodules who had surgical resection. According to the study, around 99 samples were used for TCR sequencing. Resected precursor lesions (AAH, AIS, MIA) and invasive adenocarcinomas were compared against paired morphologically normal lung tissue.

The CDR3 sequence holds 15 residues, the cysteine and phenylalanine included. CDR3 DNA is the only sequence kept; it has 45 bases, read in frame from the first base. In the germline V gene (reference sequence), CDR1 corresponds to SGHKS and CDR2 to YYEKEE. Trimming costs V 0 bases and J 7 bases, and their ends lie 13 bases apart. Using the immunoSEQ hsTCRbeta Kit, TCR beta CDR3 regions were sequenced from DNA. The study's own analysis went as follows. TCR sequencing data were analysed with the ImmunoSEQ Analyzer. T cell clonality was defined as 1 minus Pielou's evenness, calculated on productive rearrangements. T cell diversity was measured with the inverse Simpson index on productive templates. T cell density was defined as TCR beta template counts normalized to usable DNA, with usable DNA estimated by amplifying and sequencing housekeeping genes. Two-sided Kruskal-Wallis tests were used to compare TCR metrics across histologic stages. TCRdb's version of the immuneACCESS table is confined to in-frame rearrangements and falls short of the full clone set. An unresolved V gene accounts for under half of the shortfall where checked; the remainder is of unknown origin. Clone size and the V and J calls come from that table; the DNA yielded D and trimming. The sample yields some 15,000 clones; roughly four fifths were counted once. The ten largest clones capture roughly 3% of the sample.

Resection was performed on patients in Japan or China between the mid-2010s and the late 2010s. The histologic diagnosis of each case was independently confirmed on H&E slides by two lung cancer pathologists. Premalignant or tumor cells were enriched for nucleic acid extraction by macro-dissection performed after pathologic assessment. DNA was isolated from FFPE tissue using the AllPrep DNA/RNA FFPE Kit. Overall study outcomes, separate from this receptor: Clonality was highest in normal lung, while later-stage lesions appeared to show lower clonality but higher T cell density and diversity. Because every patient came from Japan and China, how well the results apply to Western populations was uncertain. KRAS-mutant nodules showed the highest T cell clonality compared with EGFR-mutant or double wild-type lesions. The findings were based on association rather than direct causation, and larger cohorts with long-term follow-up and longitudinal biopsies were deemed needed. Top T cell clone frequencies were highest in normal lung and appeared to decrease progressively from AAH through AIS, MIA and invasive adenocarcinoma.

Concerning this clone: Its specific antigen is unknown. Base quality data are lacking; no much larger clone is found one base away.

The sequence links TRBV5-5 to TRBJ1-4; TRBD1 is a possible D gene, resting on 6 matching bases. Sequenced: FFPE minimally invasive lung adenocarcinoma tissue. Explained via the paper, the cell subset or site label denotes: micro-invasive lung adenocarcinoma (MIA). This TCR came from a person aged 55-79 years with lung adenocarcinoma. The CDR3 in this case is CASSLALGAFEKLFF. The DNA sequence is TGTGCCAGCAGCTTGGCTTTGGGGGCTTTTGAAAAACTGTTTTTT.